The 32 T cell receptor beta chains given below trace back to one sample, sequenced in a study of shared clonotypes between healthy human individuals. Method: immunoSEQ multiplex PCR; TCRdb's copy keeps in-frame clones and lacks some. The sample includes 2 million to 3 million clones, over 85% of them seen just once. Sequenced material: naive CD4+ T cells from PBMCs. Subset described: CD45RA+ positively selected. The receptors here all came from a man aged 18 to 29 in good health. Some clones in this sample may be carry-over from other donors' samples.

The chain has TRBV5-1 and TRBJ1-1; tentatively, D is TRBD1 (6 bases). The V end lost 2 bases, the J end lost 4 bases, and 21 bases lay between the germline ends. This CDR3 comprises 17 residues. The germline V gene has CDR1 SGHRS and CDR2 YFSETQ. CDR3 bases: TGCGCCAGCAGCTTAATTGTCAGGGGAGGGTTGGGCACTGAAGCTTTCTTT. Protein product: CASSLIVRGGLGTEAFF.

The rearrangement links TRBV11-3 to TRBJ2-5; possibly TRBD1 or TRBD2 for D (5 bases each). Germline loops: CDR1 SGHNT, CDR2 YENEEA. The CDR3 loop spans 15 amino acids. Deletions cut 1 base from V and 5 bases from J, with 14 bases between. This CDR3 is CASSLGQGARETQYF. In DNA form, the CDR3 reads TGTGCCAGCAGCTTAGGGCAGGGAGCCCGCGAGACCCAGTACTTC.

This chain uses TRBV7-9 with TRBJ2-3; no definite D call. Trimming took 6 bases from V and 2 from J, leaving 18 bases between them. Looked up from germline, CDR1 is SEHNR and CDR2 is FQNEAQ (reference sequence). The CDR3 consists of 16 residues. CDR3 DNA sequence: TGTGCCAGCAGAAATGGGTTCTTCACAGTCACAGATACGCAGTATTTT. Residues: CASRNGFFTVTDTQYF.

For this clone: This same CDR3 is encoded by further DNA sequences in the sample. This chain uses TRBV28 with TRBJ2-1, with a weak D call TRBD2 (5 bases). The CDR3 has 13 amino acids. The V end lost 5 bases, the J end lost 1 base, and 6 bases lay between the germline ends. Germline V gene data show CDR1 as MDHEN and CDR2 as SYDVKM. The CDR3 coding sequence is TGTGCCAGCAGTCCGGGGTCCTACAATGAGCAGTTCTTC. It codes for CASSPGSYNEQFF.

The V and J genes are TRBV7-6 and TRBJ1-3; 7 bases align to TRBD1. The germline CDR1 and CDR2 sequences are SGHVS and FNYEAQ. This CDR3 comprises 14 residues. The trim removed 2 bases at V and 7 bases at J, leaving 5 bases unmatched. The CDR3 sequence: CASSLLQGTNTIYF. The DNA of the CDR3 is TGTGCCAGCAGCTTATTACAGGGGACTAACACCATATATTTT.

This chain links TRBV5-1 with TRBJ1-2; D perhaps matches TRBD1 (6 bases). CDR1 SGHRS and CDR2 YFSETQ come from the germline V gene. Trimming took off 4 bases at V and 0 bases at J, with 16 bases between the two ends. The CDR3 is 16 amino acids. The CDR3 DNA reads as TGCGCCAGCAGCCCGTCGGGGGCCGCTGCTAACTATGGCTACACCTTC. This translates into CASSPSGAAANYGYTF.

With respect to this clone: One end of the junction does not line up with germline, which may come from a read error. Distinct nucleotide sequences in the sample also encode this CDR3. The chain has TRBV6-5 and TRBJ1-1, with a weak D call TRBD1 (5 bases). CDR3 size: 11 residues. In germline, CDR1 is MNHEY, CDR2 SVGAGI. The CDR3 protein is CASRQNTEAFF. The CDR3 nucleotides read TGTGCCAGTAGACAGAACACAGAAGCTTTCTTT.

This clone appeared a few times. This chain uses TRBV14 with TRBJ1-1; perhaps TRBD1 as D (6 bases). In germline, CDR1 is SGHDN, CDR2 FVKESK. There are 13 residues in the CDR3. V was shortened by 4 bases and J by 8 bases, with 14 bases between the two germline ends. CDR3 sequence: CASSPRGQGEAFF. CDR3 coding DNA: TGTGCCAGCAGCCCCCGCGGGCAGGGGGAAGCTTTCTTT.

V gene TRBV4-2 combines with J gene TRBJ1-2; 8 positions match TRBD1. J lost 6 bases, V lost 2 bases, and 2 bases had no gene match. Germline assignment: CDR1 LGHNA and CDR2 YNFKEQ. The CDR3 sequence is 13 residues long. CDR3 nucleotide sequence: TGTGCCAGCAGCCAAACGACAGGGGATGGCTACACCTTC. Translated, it gives CASSQTTGDGYTF.

CDR3 DNA: TGTGCCAGCAGCTTTGGGTCAGGGGGCGGCAATCAGCCCCAGCATTTT. Translation gives CASSFGSGGGNQPQHF. The chain has TRBV7-9 and TRBJ1-5; 8 bases agree with TRBD1. This CDR3 has 16 residues. Germline lookup yields CDR1 SEHNR and CDR2 FQNEAQ (reference sequence). V gave up 3 bases and J gave up 2 bases; unmatched junction bases: 6. The full variable domain, in which reference TRBV7-9 and TRBJ1-5 provide the parts outside the CDR3, is DTGVSQNPRHKITKRGQNVTFRCDPISEHNRLYWYRQTLGQGPEFLTYFQNEAQLEKSRLLSDRFSAERPKGSFSTLEIQRTEQGDSAMYLCASSFGSGGGNQPQHFGDGTRLSIL.

The V gene is TRBV29-1, the J gene TRBJ1-4; D perhaps matches TRBD1 (6 bases). The V gene's germline CDR1 is SQVTM and CDR2 ANQGSEA. The V end lost 3 bases, the J end lost 7 bases, and 15 bases lay between the germline ends. The CDR3 covers 14 residues. In DNA, the CDR3 is TGCAGCGTTGATGGGGGGCTGCTGGGTGAAAAACTGTTTTTT. The encoded protein is CSVDGGLLGEKLFF.

Note on this clone: This sample includes further DNA sequences coding for the same CDR3. The genes are TRBV29-1 and TRBJ2-7, with a weak D call TRBD2 (5 bases). CDR3 size: 12 residues. V gave up 3 bases and J gave up 4 bases, with 10 bases separating them. Per the germline V gene, CDR1 is SQVTM and CDR2 is ANQGSEA. The DNA of the CDR3 is TGCAGCGTTGAGACGGGAAGTTACGAGCAGTACTTC. Its translation is CSVETGSYEQYF.

The gene calls are TRBV6-1 and TRBJ2-7, with a possible D match to TRBD1 (5 bases). The length of the CDR3 is 15 residues. In germline, CDR1 is MNHNS, CDR2 SASEGT. V lost 0 bases to trimming and J lost 4 bases, with 13 bases between them. CDR3 residues: CASSEALAGWYEQYF. CDR3 sequence (DNA): TGTGCCAGCAGTGAAGCGCTGGCAGGGTGGTACGAGCAGTACTTC.

The chain carries TRBV28 and TRBJ2-7; 8 bases align to TRBD2. The CDR3 extends over 13 amino acids. Unmatched junction bases numbered 6, after V lost 8 bases and J lost 3 bases. CDR1 and CDR2 from the germline V gene are MDHEN and SYDVKM. The DNA for the CDR3 is TGTGCCAGCTCAGCGGGAGTCCTCTACGAGCAGTACTTC. Protein sequence: CASSAGVLYEQYF.

The chain has TRBV28 and TRBJ1-4; no reliable D call. The V end lost 3 bases, the J end lost 0 bases, and 11 bases lay between the germline ends. Germline CDR1 is MDHEN and CDR2 is SYDVKM. The CDR3 is made up of 16 amino acids. The CDR3 DNA is TGTGCCAGCAGTTTCACAGATAAGGCAACTAATGAAAAACTGTTTTTT. Translated, it gives CASSFTDKATNEKLFF.

The DNA of the CDR3 is TGCGCCAGCAGACCGGGAGGTTCCACCTCAGATACGCAGTATTTT. Amino acid sequence: CASRPGGSTSDTQYF. V and J are TRBV5-1 and TRBJ2-3, with TRBD2 matching 7 bases. V trimming: 5 bases; J trimming: 4 bases; junction bases outside the gene matches: 10. Germline assignment: CDR1 SGHRS and CDR2 YFSETQ. This CDR3 contains 15 residues.

The rearrangement uses TRBV29-1 and TRBJ1-1, with D maybe TRBD1 (6 bases). CDR1 and CDR2 from the germline V gene are SQVTM and ANQGSEA. This CDR3 has 13 residues. The V end was cut by 7 bases, the J end by 2 bases, with 14 bases between. CDR3 sequence reads: CSAERGINTEAFF. The CDR3 nucleotides are TGCAGCGCCGAAAGGGGGATCAACACTGAAGCTTTCTTT.

The V and J genes are TRBV19 and TRBJ1-1, with D uncertain. From germline, CDR1 is LNHDA and CDR2 SQIVND (reference sequence). The V and J ends lost 1 base and 2 bases respectively, with 11 bases between them. The CDR3 is made up of 15 amino acids. CDR3 nucleotides: TGTGCCAGTAGTATAGGCCGAGGGTCTAACACTGAAGCTTTCTTT. Protein product: CASSIGRGSNTEAFF.

About this clone itself: Other DNA sequences within the sample encode an identical CDR3. The chain is built from TRBV10-3 and TRBJ2-3, with 7 bases matching TRBD2. There are 14 residues in the CDR3. Unmatched junction bases numbered 1, after V lost 3 bases and J lost 1 base. Germline CDR1 ENHRY, CDR2 SYGVKD. This chain's CDR3 is CAISEGLGTDTQYF. CDR3 nucleotides: TGTGCCATCAGTGAAGGACTAGGCACAGATACGCAGTATTTT.

This chain links TRBV28 with TRBJ2-7; no clear D. V was cut by 3 bases and J by 0 bases, with 9 bases left in between. There are 14 residues in the CDR3. Germline-derived CDR1 and CDR2 are MDHEN and SYDVKM. The CDR3 is CASSLSVPSYEQYF. The CDR3 DNA reads as TGTGCCAGCAGTTTGAGCGTTCCCTCCTACGAGCAGTACTTC.

The V call is TRBV6-5, the J call TRBJ1-2; D is uncertain. Germline CDR1 reads MNHEY; CDR2 reads SVGAGI. Trimming stripped 2 bases from V and 8 bases from J, with 9 bases between. This CDR3 is built from 12 residues. CDR3 DNA: TGTGCCAGCAGTTACAACGGGGTCGGCTACACCTTC. Translating it yields CASSYNGVGYTF.

About this clone itself: The same CDR3 arises from other DNA sequences in this sample as well. The gene calls are TRBV7-2 and TRBJ2-3; 7 nucleotides agree with TRBD2. This CDR3 has 15 amino acids. Trimming cost V 2 bases and J 2 bases; bases outside gene matches: 4. Germline V gene data show CDR1 as SGHTA and CDR2 as FQGNSA. This chain's CDR3 is CASSLSAGVTDTQYF. Here the CDR3 DNA reads TGTGCCAGCAGCTTATCTGCGGGGGTCACAGATACGCAGTATTTT.

The chain has TRBV5-1 and TRBJ2-7; D is unresolved. The CDR3 has 13 residues. Trimming removed 3 bases at V and 12 bases at J, with 19 bases between. From germline, CDR1 is SGHRS and CDR2 YFSETQ. The CDR3, as DNA: TGCGCCAGCAGCTCCTTTTCCGATGGGGAAACGTACTTC. It translates to CASSSFSDGETYF. The variable domain in full, completed from reference TRBV5-1 and TRBJ2-7, reads KAGVTQTPRYLIKTRGQQVTLSCSPISGHRSVSWYQQTPGQGLQFLFEYFSETQRNKGNFPGRFSGRQFSNSRSEMNVSTLELGDSALYLCASSSFSDGETYFGPGTRLTVT.

The rearrangement joins TRBV19 to TRBJ2-5; 10 nucleotides align to TRBD1. This CDR3 comprises 17 residues. After removal of 4 bases from V and 5 bases from J, the junction contained 13 bases not matched to a gene. Germline lookup yields CDR1 LNHDA and CDR2 SQIVND (reference sequence). CDR3 in amino acids: CASSSPSTTGGIETQYF. CDR3 nucleotides: TGTGCCAGTAGTAGCCCTTCTACGACAGGGGGCATCGAGACCCAGTACTTC. Full variable domain (rest looked up from reference TRBV19 and TRBJ2-5): DGGITQSPKYLFRKEGQNVTLSCEQNLNHDAMYWYRQDPGQGLRLIYYSQIVNDFQKGDIAEGYSVSREKKESFPLTVTSAQKNPTAFYLCASSSPSTTGGIETQYFGPGTRLLVL.

A single count supports this clone. Within the sample, other DNA sequences also encode this same CDR3. The chain joins TRBV28 to TRBJ1-2; 11 bases align to TRBD1. V shed 4 bases and J 4 bases; nucleotides not matched to a gene: 2. Germline CDR1 MDHEN, CDR2 SYDVKM. This CDR3 is 14 amino acids long. Here the CDR3 DNA reads TGTGCCAGCAGTTCAGGGACAGGGGGCTATGGCTACACCTTC. It encodes CASSSGTGGYGYTF.

To note about this clone: The sample has other DNA sequences that encode this CDR3 too. V usage is TRBV18 and J usage is TRBJ1-5, with TRBD1 as a possible D gene (6 bases). Germline V CDR1 and CDR2: KGHSH, LQKENI. V was clipped by 2 bases and J by 4 bases, with 6 bases between them. The CDR3 spans 13 residues. The CDR3, as DNA: TGTGCCAGCTCACCAGACAGGAATCAGCCCCAGCATTTT. This sequence encodes CASSPDRNQPQHF.

This sequence joins TRBV19 and TRBJ1-1, with a tentative D call TRBD1 (5 bases). Germline V gives CDR1 LNHDA, CDR2 SQIVND (reference sequence). This CDR3 has 14 amino acids. V gave up 11 bases and J gave up 0 bases, with 16 bases separating them. The CDR3 nucleotides read TGTGCCGCCTCGCGGGGGACGATGAACACTGAAGCTTTCTTT. It is translated as CAASRGTMNTEAFF.

The chain recombines TRBV27 with TRBJ2-3; D not certain. This CDR3 has 13 amino acids. Germline V CDR1 and CDR2: MNHEY, SMNVEV (reference sequence). V shed 1 base and J shed 5 bases, with 7 bases lying between them. This chain's CDR3 is CASSLLRRDTQYF. As DNA, the CDR3 is TGTGCCAGCAGTTTATTAAGGAGAGATACGCAGTATTTT.

This chain connects TRBV5-4 to TRBJ1-5; D is possibly TRBD1 (5 bases). The CDR3 is 17 residues long. V lost 0 bases and J lost 5, with 18 bases in between. In germline, CDR1 is SGHNT, CDR2 YYREEE (reference sequence). The chain's CDR3 is CASSLDGFGTADQPQHF. The CDR3 DNA is TGTGCCAGCAGCTTGGATGGATTCGGGACTGCGGATCAGCCCCAGCATTTT.

This chain connects TRBV2 to TRBJ2-3; possibly TRBD2 for D (6 bases). Germline values: CDR1 SNHLY, CDR2 FYNNEI. This CDR3 is built from 15 residues. Trimming took off 5 bases at V and 0 bases at J, with 12 bases between the two ends. CDR3 region: CASSRLGASTDTQYF. In DNA, the CDR3 is TGTGCCAGCAGTAGACTAGGCGCTAGCACAGATACGCAGTATTTT.

The chain carries TRBV5-1 and TRBJ1-4; no clear D. V was pared by 0 bases and J by 0 bases, with 15 bases between. In germline, CDR1 is SGHRS, CDR2 YFSETQ. CDR3 size: 18 residues. CDR3: CASSLAAETYATNEKLFF. In DNA form, the CDR3 reads TGCGCCAGCAGCTTGGCGGCAGAGACCTATGCAACTAATGAAAAACTGTTTTTT.

The chain uses TRBV27 and TRBJ1-4, with D possibly TRBD1 on 5 matching bases. Germline CDR1 is MNHEY and CDR2 is SMNVEV (reference sequence). The CDR3 totals 15 residues. V lost 6 bases and J lost 6, with 17 bases in between. The CDR3 nucleotides are TGTGCCAGCAGGTCCCCCCGGGACGGAGATGAAAAACTGTTTTTT. It yields the protein CASRSPRDGDEKLFF.